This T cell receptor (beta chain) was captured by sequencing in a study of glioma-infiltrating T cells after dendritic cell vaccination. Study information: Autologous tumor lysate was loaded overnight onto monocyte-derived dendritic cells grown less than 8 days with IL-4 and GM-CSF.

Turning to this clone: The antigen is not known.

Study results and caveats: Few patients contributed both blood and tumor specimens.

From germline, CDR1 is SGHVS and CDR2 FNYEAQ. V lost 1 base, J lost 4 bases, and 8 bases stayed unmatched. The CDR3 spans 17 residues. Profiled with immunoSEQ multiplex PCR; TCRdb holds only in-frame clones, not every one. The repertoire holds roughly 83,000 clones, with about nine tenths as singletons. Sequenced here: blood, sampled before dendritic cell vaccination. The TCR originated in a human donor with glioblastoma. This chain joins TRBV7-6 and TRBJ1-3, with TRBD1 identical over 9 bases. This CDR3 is CASSLGVGTGTGNTIYF. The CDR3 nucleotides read TGTGCCAGCAGCTTAGGGGTCGGGACAGGGACCGGAAACACCATATATTTT.